These 21 T cell receptor beta chains were all obtained from the same sample, sequenced in a study of lymphopenia after photon versus proton radiotherapy. The method was immunoSEQ multiplex PCR; TCRdb's version includes in-frame clones alone and lacks a portion of them. This table holds under 75,000 clones, 80% to 95% found once. The source was peripheral blood, collected from a patient treated with photon-based radiotherapy. The receptors stem from a middle-aged woman with cholangiocarcinoma.

CDR3 DNA: TGTGCCACGACAGGGGCAGTCTACGAGCAGTACTTC. This encodes CATTGAVYEQYF. The chain links TRBV6-6 to TRBJ2-7; 8 bases line up with TRBD1. CDR1 is MNHNY, CDR2 SVGAGI, per germline (reference sequence). The CDR3 runs to 12 residues. The V gene end was trimmed by 10 bases and the J gene end by 3 bases; junction bases not matched to a gene: 5.

The V call is TRBV5-1, the J call TRBJ2-5, with 14 bases matching TRBD2. The J segment lost 3 bases and the V segment lost 0 bases, leaving 1 base of the junction unmatched. The CDR3 loop spans 16 amino acids. Germline V gene lookup returns CDR1 SGHRS and CDR2 YFSETQ. The CDR3 DNA follows: TGCGCCAGCAGCTTGGGACTAGCGGGGGGGAAAGAGACCCAGTACTTC. Translated: CASSLGLAGGKETQYF.

The chain joins TRBV28 to TRBJ2-5; D perhaps matches TRBD1 (5 bases). Trimming stripped 2 bases from V and 5 bases from J, with 12 bases between. CDR1 is MDHEN, CDR2 SYDVKM, per germline. The CDR3 length is 14 residues. CDR3 loop: CASSLRGMAETQYF. In DNA form, the CDR3 reads TGTGCCAGCAGTTTAAGGGGCATGGCGGAGACCCAGTACTTC.

The chain recombines TRBV4-2 with TRBJ2-7, with D possibly matching TRBD2 (5 bases). The V and J ends lost 0 bases and 1 base respectively, with 25 bases between them. Germline loops: CDR1 LGHNA, CDR2 YNFKEQ. The CDR3 is 20 residues long. The CDR3 protein is CASSQDGPSRADYRSYEQYF. CDR3 in DNA: TGTGCCAGCAGCCAAGACGGGCCTAGCAGAGCGGATTACCGATCCTACGAGCAGTACTTC.

The J gene is TRBJ2-1, the V gene TRBV7-2, with 13 bases matching TRBD2. The CDR3 runs 14 residues. V dropped 4 bases and J dropped 10; count of bases not matched to a gene: 4. Germline-derived CDR1 and CDR2 are SGHTA and FQGNSA. CDR3 residues: CASSSGLAGDEQFF. CDR3 bases: TGTGCCAGCAGCTCCGGACTAGCGGGAGACGAGCAGTTCTTC.

This chain links TRBV10-1 with TRBJ2-5; TRBD1 agrees at 10 bases. Germline CDR1 WNHNN, CDR2 SYGVQD (reference sequence). With 6 bases clipped from V and 13 bases from J, the junction kept 11 bases outside the gene matches. CDR3 size: 13 residues. In DNA form, the CDR3 reads TGCGCCAGCAGCGATGGACAGGGGGTTTATCTGTACTTC. It specifies CASSDGQGVYLYF.

The J gene is TRBJ1-2, the V gene TRBV6-5; D is ambiguous. Germline V CDR1 and CDR2: MNHEY, SVGAGI. V was shortened by 6 bases and J by 2 bases, with 16 bases between the two germline ends. The CDR3 is 15 residues long. As DNA, the CDR3 is TGTGCCAGCAGGTTCTCCTACGCCCCGAACTATGGCTACACCTTC. Translating gives CASRFSYAPNYGYTF.

The chain recombines TRBV7-9 with TRBJ1-2, with D perhaps TRBD1 (5 bases). In germline, CDR1 is SEHNR, CDR2 FQNEAQ (reference sequence). V was pared by 5 bases and J by 0 bases, with 16 bases between. The CDR3 is made up of 16 amino acids. The CDR3 bases are TGTGCCAGCAGCGTTAATGGGGACGGCTCTAACTATGGCTACACCTTC. It codes for CASSVNGDGSNYGYTF.

The rearrangement uses TRBV5-8 and TRBJ2-7; 9 bases are shared with TRBD2. CDR1 and CDR2 (germline): SGHTS, YDEGEE. The length of the CDR3 is 17 residues. V shed 4 bases and J 2 bases; nucleotides not matched to a gene: 13. In DNA form, the CDR3 reads TGTGCCAGCAGCCCCTTAGTATTAGCGGGAGTACCCTACGAGCAGTACTTC. Its translation is CASSPLVLAGVPYEQYF. Variable domain in full (rest from reference TRBV5-8 and TRBJ2-7): EAGVTQSPTHLIKTRGQQATLRCSPISGHTSVYWYQQALGLGLQFLLWYDEGEERNRGNFPPRFSGRQFPNYSSELNVNALELEDSALYLCASSPLVLAGVPYEQYFGPGTRLTVT.

The chain links TRBV6-5 to TRBJ1-3; D is possibly TRBD1 (6 bases). Per the germline V gene, CDR1 is MNHEY and CDR2 is SVGAGI. Trimming cost V 6 bases and J 1 base, with 10 bases left between them. This CDR3 comprises 14 residues. CDR3 protein: CASRGAGSGNTIYF. The CDR3 DNA reads as TGTGCCAGCAGGGGGGCTGGGTCTGGAAACACCATATATTTT.

This sequence joins TRBV5-6 and TRBJ1-2; D gene ambiguous. V lost 3 bases and J lost 1, with 16 bases in between. Germline V gives CDR1 SGHDT, CDR2 YYEEEE. The CDR3 loop spans 16 amino acids. The CDR3 nucleotides read TGTGCCAGCAGCTCGGACGGGAAGAAAGTTAACTATGGCTACACCTTC. This sequence encodes CASSSDGKKVNYGYTF.

The chain employs TRBV10-1 and TRBJ1-4, with D unclear. CDR1 is WNHNN, CDR2 SYGVQD, per germline (reference sequence). The V and J ends lost 4 bases and 4 bases respectively, with 4 bases between them. The CDR3 has 12 residues. The CDR3: CASSGGNEKLFF. The CDR3 DNA reads TGCGCCAGCAGTGGCGGTAATGAAAAACTGTTTTTT.

This chain joins TRBV6-1 and TRBJ2-1; 13 nucleotides align to TRBD2. This CDR3 has 15 amino acids. The trim removed 4 bases at V and 5 bases at J, leaving 2 bases unmatched. Per the germline V gene, CDR1 is MNHNS and CDR2 is SASEGT. The CDR3 protein is CASSVLAGGNNEQFF. The CDR3 DNA is TGTGCCAGCAGTGTACTAGCGGGGGGGAACAATGAGCAGTTCTTC.

The sample holds one count of this clone. The gene calls are TRBV7-3 and TRBJ2-1; D not resolved. Germline lookup yields CDR1 SGHTA and CDR2 FQGTGA. Trimming pared 2 bases from V and 0 bases from J, leaving 17 bases between. The CDR3 length is 18 residues. The CDR3 DNA sequence: TGTGCCAGCAGCTTAGTTCAGATATCTGGCAGCTCCTACAATGAGCAGTTCTTC. Translated, it gives CASSLVQISGSSYNEQFF. The full variable domain, in which reference TRBV7-3 and TRBJ2-1 provide the parts outside the CDR3, is GAGVSQTPSNKVTEKGKYVELRCDPISGHTALYWYRQSLGQGPEFLIYFQGTGAADDSGLPNDRFFAVRPEGSVSTLKIQRTERGDSAVYLCASSLVQISGSSYNEQFFGPGTRLTVL.

The V call is TRBV11-2, the J call TRBJ2-7, with 7 bases lining up with TRBD2. CDR3 length: 15 amino acids. Germline V CDR1 and CDR2: SGHAT, FQNNGV. V lost 6 bases, J lost 0 bases, and 8 bases stayed unmatched. Written as DNA, the CDR3 is TGTGCCAGCAGTTACGGGGGAGGGGACTCCTACGAGCAGTACTTC. This encodes CASSYGGGDSYEQYF.

The rearrangement joins TRBV7-9 to TRBJ1-2, with 12 positions matching TRBD1. J lost 8 bases, V lost 5 bases, and 6 bases had no gene match. Per the germline V gene, CDR1 is SEHNR and CDR2 is FQNEAQ (reference sequence). This CDR3 region has 14 residues. This CDR3 is CASSPGQGAGGYTF. CDR3 sequence (DNA): TGTGCCAGCAGCCCGGGACAGGGGGCTGGAGGCTACACCTTC.

CDR3 loop: CASSFQETQYF. CDR3 nucleotides: TGTGCCAGCAGCTTCCAAGAGACCCAGTACTTC. The chain recombines TRBV7-9 with TRBJ2-5; D uncertain. V was trimmed by 3 bases and J by 1 base, leaving 0 bases between them. The CDR3 is 11 residues long. Germline V gene data show CDR1 as SEHNR and CDR2 as FQNEAQ (reference sequence).

This rearrangement joins TRBV5-1 to TRBJ2-1, with a possible D match to TRBD1 (6 bases). This CDR3 has 17 amino acids. The germline gives CDR1 SGHRS, CDR2 YFSETQ. V lost 4 bases and J lost 9, with 26 bases in between. The CDR3 DNA is TGCGCCAGCAGCCCTCGTGAGTGGGGGCAGGGACGCAGTGAGCAGTTCTTC. As protein: CASSPREWGQGRSEQFF.

This sequence joins TRBV11-3 and TRBJ2-3, with a possible D match to TRBD1 (6 bases). The V gene lost 5 bases and the J gene lost 4 bases, with 7 bases spanning the gap. In germline, CDR1 is SGHNT, CDR2 YENEEA. The CDR3 loop spans 12 amino acids. The CDR3 sequence: CASSDRSDTQYF. The CDR3 DNA reads as TGTGCCAGCAGCGACAGGTCAGATACGCAGTATTTT.

The V and J genes are TRBV28 and TRBJ1-1; a possible D gene is TRBD1 (6 bases). Trimming shortened V by 2 bases and J by 0 bases, and 10 bases separated the two germline ends. Germline V CDR1 and CDR2: MDHEN, SYDVKM. This CDR3 has 15 residues. The CDR3 is CASSLPRGVNTEAFF. The CDR3 bases are TGTGCCAGCAGTTTACCGAGGGGGGTGAACACTGAAGCTTTCTTT.

The sample holds one count of this clone. Different DNA sequences within this sample yield the same CDR3. V gene TRBV9 combines with J gene TRBJ1-1, with 9 positions matching TRBD1. Per the germline V gene, CDR1 is SGDLS and CDR2 is YYNGEE. V lost 3 bases and J lost 4; bases outside the gene matches: 4. The CDR3 contains 14 residues. Here the CDR3 reads CASSETTGGTEAFF. The CDR3, as DNA: TGTGCCAGCAGCGAGACGACAGGGGGCACTGAAGCTTTCTTT.